This T cell receptor (beta chain) is from a study of CD8+ T cells in alopecia areata (dated by TCRdb to the late 2010s). As for the study more broadly: The treated patients took part in an open-label pilot trial in which moderate-to-severe alopecia areata was treated with oral tofacitinib at 5 to 10 mg twice daily. Tofacitinib was administered for 6 to 18 months, and 6 months of follow-up off drug were then conducted to assess delayed response and recurrence. The study used high-throughput TCRbeta sequencing to examine T cell clonal expansion in alopecia areata, in both the C3H/HeJ mouse model and human patients. On the human side, TCRbeta sequencing was run on scalp tissue and on sorted CD4+ and CD8+ peripheral blood T cells from healthy controls and from alopecia areata patients with either patchy or totalis/universalis disease. Biopsies were taken from tofacitinib-treated patients at baseline and at 4 and 24 weeks of treatment, and a later scalp biopsy was taken in several of the tofacitinib-treated patients. Scalp clonality was compared across normal scalp (n=4), patchy alopecia areata scalp (n=8), and alopecia totalis/universalis scalp (n=8). RNA was obtained with the PAXgene miRNA kit for fixed scalp, the miRNeasy kit for PBMCs, and the RNeasy kit for mouse skin. TCRbeta CDR3 regions were amplified by immunoSEQ multiplex PCR using 35 Vbeta forward and 13 Jbeta reverse primers.

Study-wide findings and limitations: Resident alphabeta T cells in normal human skin are also sequenced, complicating scalp TCR repertoire analysis, unlike mouse skin dominated by gammadelta T cells. Shared TCR sequences between patients were less evident than in mice, which may be partly attributable to HLA diversity in the patient population. Compared with normal scalp, lesional scalp, particularly in alopecia totalis/universalis, had higher clonality and more expanded CD8+ clones, which suggests antigenic drive.

Peripheral blood and lesional scalp punch biopsies were obtained from patients with alopecia areata. After PBMCs were isolated by density centrifugation and stained for CD3, CD4 and CD8, a FACSAria was used to sort CD4+ and CD8+ T cells. From V the trimming removes 4 bases and from J it removes 1 base, while the gene matches leave 4 bases of the junction unaccounted for. From its cysteine to its phenylalanine, the CDR3 spans 15 amino acids. Of all the DNA, just the CDR3 is kept, 45 bases in frame from base 1. The germline V gene gives CDR1 as SQVTM and CDR2 as ANQGSEA. This clone occurred a few times. The antigen it binds to is not known. No qualities accompany the bases; no much larger clone lies one base away. Library construction relied on the immunoSEQ multiplex PCR assay. To provide template for TCR sequencing, every sample had RNA extracted and reverse transcribed into cDNA. First-strand cDNA was synthesized using SuperScript III with a 2:1 mix of oligo-dT and random hexamers. Amplification bias was assessed with a synthetic immune receptor repertoire, and residual bias was removed computationally. In the authors' own workflow: Raw reads were preprocessed to remove errors, and CDR3 was defined by IMGT conventions from the conserved cysteine to phenylalanine. Clonality was calculated as 1 minus Shannon entropy normalized by log2 of the number of productive unique TCRs. Whether scalp clones were CD4 or CD8 was inferred by matching scalp TCRbeta sequences against CD4 and CD8 repertoires sorted from blood. The table was pulled from immuneACCESS by TCRdb, which kept in-frame rearrangements only. Such tables lose some clones; where checked, under half of the loss comes from unresolved V genes, and the rest has no known cause. V, J and clone size are taken as reported in that table, and D and trimming were inferred from the DNA itself. Counted in this sample were more than 95,000 clones; roughly 41% of them appeared once. About 1.5% of the sample is held by the ten biggest clonotypes.

The sequence is built from TRBV29-1 and TRBJ2-5, and 12 junctional nucleotides match TRBD1. The sequenced sample was CD4+ T cells sorted from blood. The sequence was obtained from a human donor with alopecia areata. In nucleotide form, the sequence is TGCAGCGTTGCACTGGGACAGGGGGCCCAAGAGACCCAGTACTTC. This codes for CSVALGQGAQETQYF.